This TCR beta chain was sequenced during a study of identical twins. Trimming took off 0 bases at V and 4 bases at J, with 14 bases between the two ends. In germline, CDR1 is SGHRS, CDR2 YFSETQ. The CDR3 contains 15 residues. Study results and limitations: High-abundance cord blood beta clonotypes had fewer insertions; memory repertoires showed none. The analysis was cross-sectional rather than longitudinal within donors. Out-of-frame alpha sequences common to twins exhibited a surplus of low generation probability.

From the 5' RACE reads, TCRdb called clonotypes with MiXCR, one entry per CDR3 protein. In the table there are 450,000 or so distinct CDR3 sequences, approximately 15% of which are singletons. Every donor was a healthy Caucasian. Turning to this clonotype: Its antigen is not known.

The same sample was also studied in work on yellow fever vaccine responses in identical twins.

The V and J genes are TRBV5-1 and TRBJ2-7; TRBD2 is a possible D gene (5 bases). The TCR originated in a young woman in good health. The specimen sequenced was CD4+ T cells sorted from blood. The CDR3 coding sequence is TGCGCCAGCAGCTTGGGCGTCGGGAACATTTACGAGCAGTACTTC. Protein product: CASSLGVGNIYEQYF.